This TCR beta chain was observed in a study of T cells after yellow fever vaccination. Study overall: With SMART-Seq v4 Ultra Low Input, the fractions containing low cell numbers were prepared. Study-level results: Clones that expanded after primary vaccination mostly reappeared after the booster (less than 98% CD4, 70% to 90% CD8). Although the secondary response was weaker, it peaked faster, at day 5 versus 15.

5'RACE template switching generated TCR cDNA, adding a universal primer site and UMIs. Via MiXCR, TCRdb re-called the 5' RACE reads, giving one row per CDR3 protein. The data contain roughly 190,000 distinct CDR3 sequences, 8% to 13% of them singletons. The germline V gene encodes CDR1 SGHNT and CDR2 YYREEE (reference sequence). Trimming at V came to 7 bases and at J to 2 bases, leaving 5 bases not matched to a gene. This CDR3 contains 14 residues. Worth noting for this clonotype: No antigen is known for it.

The genes are TRBV5-4 and TRBJ2-5; 10 nucleotides align to TRBD1. The specimen comprised CD8+ T cells sorted from PBMCs, sampled 15 days after the yellow fever booster vaccination. This receptor was obtained from a man between 18 and 29 years old who received the YFV17D yellow fever vaccine. The CDR3 nucleotides are TGTGCCAGCCGAGACAGGGGGCAGCAAGAGACCCAGTACTTC. Amino acids: CASRDRGQQETQYF.